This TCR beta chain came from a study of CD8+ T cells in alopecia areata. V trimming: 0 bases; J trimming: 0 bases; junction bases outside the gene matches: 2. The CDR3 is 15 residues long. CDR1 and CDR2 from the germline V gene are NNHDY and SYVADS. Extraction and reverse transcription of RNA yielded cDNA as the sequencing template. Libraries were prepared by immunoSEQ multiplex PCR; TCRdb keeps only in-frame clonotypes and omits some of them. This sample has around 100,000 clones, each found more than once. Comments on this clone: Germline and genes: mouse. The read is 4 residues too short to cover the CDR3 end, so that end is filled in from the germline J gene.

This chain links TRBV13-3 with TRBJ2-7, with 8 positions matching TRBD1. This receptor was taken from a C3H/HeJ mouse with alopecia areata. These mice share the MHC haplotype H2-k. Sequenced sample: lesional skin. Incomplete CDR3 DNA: TGTGCCAGCAGTGATGACAGGGGGTTCTCCTAT. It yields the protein CASSDDRGFSY. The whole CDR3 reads CASSDDRGFSYEQYF.